One and the same sample provided the 13 T cell receptor beta chains below, sequenced in a study of cytomegalovirus exposure and HLA in healthy donors (dated by TCRdb to about 2017). The receptor library was made with the immunoSEQ multiplex PCR assay. For the multiplex PCR, a mixture combining 60 forward primers for TCR Vbeta segments and 13 reverse primers for TCR Jbeta segments was used. As stored in TCRdb, this immuneACCESS dataset retains in-frame rearrangements with V and J assigned. A fraction of the clones does not appear; measured against another copy, unresolved V genes explain less than half of the discrepancy, and the remainder lacks a known reason. The sample has more than 65,000 clones on record, around 79% of them singletons. Around 21% of the sample is taken by the ten largest. Sample: PBMCs. All receptors come from a woman in her forties in good health and CMV-seropositive.

This clone was detected only once. V and J are TRBV5-1 and TRBJ2-7, with 11 nucleotides matching TRBD2. With V trimmed by 3 bases and J by 5 bases, 4 bases remained unmatched. The CDR3 loop spans 14 amino acids. The germline V gene encodes CDR1 SGHRS and CDR2 YFSETQ. CDR3 DNA sequence: TGCGCCAGCAGCTCTGGACTAGCGGGCCACGAGCAGTACTTC. Its protein is CASSSGLAGHEQYF.

The V gene is TRBV6-1, the J gene TRBJ1-1; D might be TRBD1 (6 bases). Germline V gives CDR1 MNHNS, CDR2 SASEGT. Trimming removed 9 bases from V and 1 base from J, with 15 bases in between. This CDR3 has 14 residues. In DNA, the CDR3 is TGTGCCAGTAGCCGGGACAACCAGAACACTGAAGCTTTCTTT. Its protein is CASSRDNQNTEAFF.

This chain links TRBV30 with TRBJ1-1, with D uncertain. The CDR3 consists of 12 residues. CDR1 is GTSNPN and CDR2 is SVGIG in the germline V gene (reference sequence). Trimming removed 0 bases from V and 6 bases from J, with 8 bases in between. CDR3 region: CAWSVRISEAFF. The CDR3 region has the DNA TGTGCCTGGAGTGTGAGGATTTCTGAAGCTTTCTTT.

The V call is TRBV15, the J call TRBJ2-3; D not resolved. The ends were cut back, 5 bases at V and 11 bases at J, with 14 bases in the middle. Looked up from germline, CDR1 is LNHNV and CDR2 is YYDKDF (reference sequence). The CDR3 is made up of 12 amino acids. CDR3 nucleotides: TGTGCCACCAGCCGAACGCGAGATCAGCAGTATTTT. Translation gives CATSRTRDQQYF. The variable domain in full, with the rest retrieved from reference TRBV15 and TRBJ2-3, is DAMVIQNPRYQVTQFGKPVTLSCSQTLNHNVMYWYQQKSSQAPKLLFHYYDKDFNNEADTPDNFQSRRPNTSFCFLDIRSPGLGDTAMYLCATSRTRDQQYFGPGTRLTVL.

The chain joins TRBV6-5 to TRBJ1-2; perhaps TRBD1 as D (6 bases). The CDR3 covers 14 residues. Germline CDR1 and CDR2: MNHEY and SVGAGI. Trimming shortened V by 4 bases and J by 4 bases, and 13 bases separated the two germline ends. In nucleotides, the CDR3 is TGTGCCAGCAGTTCCGCCCCAGGGGTCTATGGCTACACCTTC. This gives the protein CASSSAPGVYGYTF.

V is TRBV28 and J is TRBJ2-4; 8 bases map to TRBD2. The CDR3 contains 16 residues. Looked up from germline, CDR1 is MDHEN and CDR2 is SYDVKM. V trimming: 5 bases; J trimming: 0 bases; junction bases outside the gene matches: 6. CDR3 residues: CASSKEREIAKNIQYF. CDR3 DNA: TGTGCCAGCAGTAAAGAGCGGGAGATAGCCAAAAACATTCAGTACTTC.

V is TRBV6-1 and J is TRBJ1-3; D gene ambiguous. The germline CDR1 and CDR2 sequences are MNHNS and SASEGT. The ends were cut back, 2 bases at V and 0 bases at J, with 8 bases in the middle. CDR3 size: 15 residues. In DNA, the CDR3 is TGTGCCAGCAGTGAACAGAAAAGCTCTGGAAACACCATATATTTT. Translated: CASSEQKSSGNTIYF.

The V gene is TRBV5-1, the J gene TRBJ2-5, with 7 bases lining up with TRBD1. CDR1 SGHRS and CDR2 YFSETQ come from the germline V gene. The CDR3 loop spans 16 amino acids. The V gene end was trimmed by 0 bases and the J gene end by 5 bases; junction bases not matched to a gene: 10. The CDR3 reads CASSLGTGLSLETQYF. The CDR3 DNA is TGCGCCAGCAGCTTGGGGACAGGATTGAGTTTGGAGACCCAGTACTTC.

This clone showed up just a few times. The chain has TRBV28 and TRBJ1-5; a possible D gene is TRBD1 (6 bases). Germline values: CDR1 MDHEN, CDR2 SYDVKM. The CDR3 spans 12 residues. V lost 11 bases and J 5 bases, leaving 13 bases between the germline ends. CDR3 coding DNA: TGTGCCGGCCAGACAGGCGATCAGCCCCAGCATTTT. It specifies CAGQTGDQPQHF.

The chain links TRBV5-1 to TRBJ1-4; 7 positions match TRBD1. V shed 4 bases and J 6 bases; nucleotides not matched to a gene: 9. In germline, CDR1 is SGHRS, CDR2 YFSETQ. The CDR3 sequence is 15 residues long. CDR3 loop: CASSEQGPWDEKLFF. CDR3 bases: TGCGCCAGCAGCGAACAGGGGCCATGGGATGAAAAACTGTTTTTT.

The table lists this clone with a count of one. The chain has TRBV9 and TRBJ1-5; D gene uncertain. Germline CDR1 and CDR2: SGDLS and YYNGEE. V was pared by 2 bases and J by 1 base, with 10 bases between. This CDR3 spans 15 amino acids. The CDR3 nucleotides read TGTGCCAGCAGCGTTTCGGGTCAGAGCAATCAGCCCCAGCATTTT. This codes for CASSVSGQSNQPQHF.

This sequence joins TRBV9 and TRBJ2-2, with TRBD2 as a possible D gene (7 bases). In germline, CDR1 is SGDLS, CDR2 YYNGEE. The CDR3 sequence is 16 residues long. V was pared by 3 bases and J by 4 bases, with 16 bases between. The CDR3 region is CASSEGLGGATGELFF. In DNA form, the CDR3 reads TGTGCCAGCAGCGAGGGGTTGGGGGGGGCCACCGGGGAGCTGTTTTTT.

V is TRBV19 and J is TRBJ2-7; 8 positions agree with TRBD1. In germline, CDR1 is LNHDA, CDR2 SQIVND (reference sequence). V lost 5 bases and J lost 2; bases outside the gene matches: 5. The CDR3 loop spans 14 amino acids. The DNA of the CDR3 is TGTGCCAGTAGTGGACAGGGCATCCCCTACGAGCAGTACTTC. Translated, it gives CASSGQGIPYEQYF.